The 8 T cell receptor beta chains below all came from one sample that was sequenced in a study of blood T cell repertoires in COVID-19. Clones were read by immunoSEQ multiplex PCR, and TCRdb kept only the in-frame ones, dropping some. The sample has roughly 220,000 clones, around 82% seen once; the top ten hold around 3.1%. Sequenced material: peripheral blood. These TCRs come from a woman aged 25-40 years who had recovered from COVID-19.

The CDR3 region has the DNA TGTGCCAGCAGGACGACAGGGTCGGGATCACCCCTCCACTTT. Its translation: CASRTTGSGSPLHF. The rearrangement uses TRBV27 and TRBJ1-6; 7 bases agree with TRBD1. CDR1 is MNHEY, CDR2 SMNVEV, per germline (reference sequence). Trimming at V came to 6 bases and at J to 10 bases, leaving 9 bases not matched to a gene. The CDR3 has 14 amino acids.

V is TRBV7-2 and J is TRBJ1-1; no clear D gene. Trimming pared 6 bases from V and 5 bases from J, leaving 10 bases between. This CDR3 contains 12 residues. Germline V gene data show CDR1 as SGHTA and CDR2 as FQGNSA. CDR3 region: CASRPGRTEAFF. Here the CDR3 DNA reads TGTGCCAGCAGGCCCGGGAGAACTGAAGCTTTCTTT.

V usage is TRBV11-2 and J usage is TRBJ1-1; 7 nucleotides align to TRBD1. The CDR3 is 17 amino acids. Trimming cost V 5 bases and J 6 bases; bases outside gene matches: 18. The germline V gene has CDR1 SGHAT and CDR2 FQNNGV. CDR3 region: CASSRGLVQGNRAEAFF. In DNA form, the CDR3 reads TGTGCCAGCAGCCGCGGCCTGGTACAGGGGAATAGGGCTGAAGCTTTCTTT.

The chain uses TRBV4-1 and TRBJ2-7; the D is unclear. The ends were cut back, 4 bases at V and 5 bases at J, with 18 bases in the middle. This CDR3 contains 15 residues. Germline CDR1 reads MGHRA; CDR2 reads YSYEKL. Written as DNA, the CDR3 is TGCGCCAGCAGCCCGTCTAAGCGAACCCTTGACGAGCAGTACTTC. Its translation is CASSPSKRTLDEQYF.

The V and J genes are TRBV5-1 and TRBJ2-2; 8 bases are a match to TRBD2. The CDR3 consists of 14 residues. The junction had 5 bases not matched to a gene; V was cut back by 8 bases and J by 2 bases. Germline values: CDR1 SGHRS, CDR2 YFSETQ. CDR3 DNA sequence: TGCGCCAGTGAGCGGGAGAGAAACACCGGGGAGCTGTTTTTT. Translation gives CASERERNTGELFF.

The chain has TRBV28 and TRBJ1-1; 7 positions match TRBD1. The CDR3 has 15 amino acids. From germline, CDR1 is MDHEN and CDR2 SYDVKM. Trimming cost V 4 bases and J 4 bases; bases outside gene matches: 9. CDR3 DNA: TGTGCCAGCAGTTACGCGACAGGGCGGGGCACTGAAGCTTTCTTT. This sequence encodes CASSYATGRGTEAFF.

The chain links TRBV6-5 to TRBJ1-2; D ambiguous. CDR3 size: 12 residues. V was pared by 5 bases and J by 4 bases, with 8 bases between. Germline-derived CDR1 and CDR2 are MNHEY and SVGAGI. CDR3 protein: CASSLNSYGYTF. CDR3 DNA sequence: TGTGCCAGCAGTCTCAACAGCTATGGCTACACCTTC.

This clone appeared once. The chain uses TRBV5-4 and TRBJ1-3, with 7 bases identical to TRBD1. This CDR3 has 15 amino acids. The germline V gene has CDR1 SGHNT and CDR2 YYREEE (reference sequence). With V trimmed by 4 bases and J by 8 bases, 12 bases remained unmatched. The CDR3 DNA is TGTGCCAGCAGCCGCTGGACAGGAGGGTTAGACACCATATATTTT. Its translation is CASSRWTGGLDTIYF.